This is a list of T cell receptor beta chains from one sample in a study of cytotoxic CD8 clonotypes in ibrutinib-treated CLL. Assay: immunoSEQ multiplex PCR; the TCRdb copy retains only in-frame clones and omits some. The repertoire holds 250,000 or so clones, with 70% as singletons. The sample in question was PBMCs, obtained after 24 months of ibrutinib treatment. These TCRs come from a human donor with chronic lymphocytic leukemia. Each CDR3 is given with its conserved first and last residue. The D gene is left open where the match is weak. The listing skips clone size in some rows; elsewhere it reads once, few, many or a size class.

>-|TRBJ2-1|TRBV7-2|few
CASRSPGALYNEQFF
TGTGCCAGCAGGTCCCCGGGGGCCCTTTACAATGAGCAGTTCTTC
>-|TRBJ2-1|TRBV28|-
CASSSPNPGSSEQFF
TGTGCCAGCAGCTCACCCAACCCCGGGAGTAGTGAGCAGTTCTTC
>TRBD2|TRBJ2-3|TRBV4-3|-
CASSQVPSGTTDTQYF
TGCGCCAGCAGCCAAGTACCTAGCGGGACTACAGATACGCAGTATTTT
>-|TRBJ2-5|TRBV4-1|-
CASSQDIREQETQYF
TGCGCCAGCAGCCAAGATATCCGGGAGCAAGAGACCCAGTACTTC
>TRBD1|TRBJ2-1|TRBV5-1|-
CASSSRQGPNPYYNEQFF
TGCGCCAGCAGCTCCCGACAGGGCCCCAACCCGTATTACAATGAGCAGTTCTTC
>-|TRBJ2-7|TRBV28|few
CASSFLVGYEQYF
TGTGCCAGCAGTTTCCTGGTAGGATACGAGCAGTACTTC
>-|TRBJ2-1|TRBV29-1|-
CSAPRDTNYNEQFF
TGCAGCGCCCCCCGGGACACAAACTACAATGAGCAGTTCTTC
>TRBD2|TRBJ2-7|TRBV6-5|-
CASSSGTSGTSYEQYF
TGTGCCAGCAGTTCTGGGACTAGCGGGACCTCCTACGAGCAGTACTTC
>-|TRBJ1-5|TRBV2|-
CASSASEEQPQHF
TGTGCCAGCAGTGCCTCGGAGGAACAGCCCCAGCATTTT
>-|TRBJ2-7|TRBV29-1|-
CSVEYSGQATYEQYF
TGCAGCGTTGAATATTCGGGTCAGGCAACCTACGAGCAGTACTTC
>-|TRBJ1-2|TRBV25-1|few
CASSEMGDTGYTF
TGTGCCAGCAGTGAAATGGGCGACACTGGCTACACCTTC
>TRBD1|TRBJ1-5|TRBV19|-
CASITNRDSNQPQHF
TGTGCCAGTATCACCAACCGGGACAGTAATCAGCCCCAGCATTTT
>-|TRBJ2-2|TRBV7-9|-
CASSLSPSRNTGELFF
TGTGCCAGCAGCTTATCGCCTAGCAGGAACACCGGGGAGCTGTTTTTT
>TRBD2|TRBJ2-7|TRBV6-1|-
CASNSGRSSYEQYF
TGTGCCAGCAATAGCGGGAGATCCTCCTACGAGCAGTACTTC
>TRBD2|TRBJ2-1|TRBV30|-
CAWSDWTSGRDDSNEQFF
TGTGCCTGGAGTGATTGGACTAGCGGGAGGGATGATAGCAATGAGCAGTTCTTC
>-|TRBJ2-2|TRBV2|once
CASSPWTGELFF
TGTGCCAGCAGCCCTTGGACCGGGGAGCTGTTTTTT
>TRBD1|TRBJ1-1|TRBV19|few
CASSTGQQNTEAFF
TGTGCCAGTAGTACGGGACAGCAGAACACTGAAGCTTTCTTT
>-|TRBJ1-2|TRBV28|few
CASSVSTGGYTF
TGTGCCAGCAGTGTTAGTACGGGTGGCTACACCTTC
>-|TRBJ2-7|TRBV27|-
CASSFSTGGEQYF
TGTGCCAGCAGTTTTTCAACGGGCGGGGAGCAGTACTTC
>-|TRBJ2-7|TRBV9|few
CASSPRPRSYEQYF
TGTGCCAGCAGCCCCAGACCGAGATCCTACGAGCAGTACTTC
>TRBD1|TRBJ1-3|TRBV28|once
CASSLGTGARGNTIYF
TGTGCCAGCAGTTTGGGGACAGGGGCGCGGGGAAACACCATATATTTT
>TRBD1|TRBJ1-1|TRBV6-5|-
CASSSDRGPYTEAFF
TGTGCCAGCAGTTCGGACAGGGGGCCGTACACTGAAGCTTTCTTT
>-|TRBJ2-3|TRBV4-3|-
CASSQDGGAWSTDTQYF
TGCGCCAGCAGCCAAGATGGGGGGGCTTGGAGCACAGATACGCAGTATTTT
>-|TRBJ2-7|TRBV25-1|-
CASRSPFLGGPSYEQYF
TGTGCCAGCAGGTCCCCCTTTTTGGGGGGGCCCTCCTACGAGCAGTACTTC
>-|TRBJ2-7|TRBV18|few
CASSPRAMNYEQYF
TGTGCCAGCTCACCTAGAGCCATGAACTACGAGCAGTACTTC
>TRBD1|TRBJ1-2|TRBV9|few
CASSADRVSYGYTF
TGTGCCAGCAGCGCGGACAGGGTGTCGTATGGCTACACCTTC
>-|TRBJ2-3|TRBV29-1|-
CSVEARGTQYF
TGCAGCGTTGAAGCCAGAGGTACGCAGTATTTT
>-|TRBJ1-5|TRBV15|few
CATSRGSNQPQHF
TGTGCCACCAGCAGAGGCAGCAATCAGCCCCAGCATTTT
>-|TRBJ2-7|TRBV11-3|few
CASSFTETYEQYF
TGTGCCAGCAGCTTCACGGAAACCTACGAGCAGTACTTC
>-|TRBJ2-7|TRBV19|-
CASSSSPGPQKYF
TGTGCCAGTAGTTCCTCCCCGGGACCCCAAAAGTACTTC
>TRBD1|TRBJ2-2|TRBV9|-
CASSVEGGVTGELFF
TGTGCCAGCAGCGTAGAAGGGGGCGTCACCGGGGAGCTGTTTTTT
>-|TRBJ2-5|TRBV9|-
CASSVVMGETQYF
TGTGCCAGCAGCGTAGTTATGGGGGAGACCCAGTACTTC
>TRBD1|TRBJ1-2|TRBV28|-
CASSWASGGWGYTF
TGTGCCAGCAGTTGGGCTTCAGGGGGCTGGGGCTACACCTTC
>TRBD2|TRBJ2-1|TRBV13|-
CASSLGNLAGSSWDYNEQFF
TGTGCCAGCAGCTTAGGCAATCTAGCGGGCTCTTCGTGGGACTACAATGAGCAGTTCTTC
>-|TRBJ2-1|TRBV28|-
CASSPSRRTLYNEQFF
TGTGCCAGCAGTCCTAGTAGGAGGACCCTCTACAATGAGCAGTTCTTC
>-|TRBJ1-2|TRBV7-2|-
CASSSTGYDYGYTF
TGTGCCAGCAGCTCCACTGGGTACGACTATGGCTACACCTTC
>TRBD1|TRBJ2-7|TRBV2|-
CASSYDRGFHEQYF
TGTGCCAGCAGTTACGACAGGGGGTTCCACGAGCAGTACTTC
>TRBD2|TRBJ2-7|TRBV9|-
CASSVGTSGRWAHYEQYF
TGTGCCAGCAGCGTAGGGACTAGCGGGAGATGGGCCCACTACGAGCAGTACTTC
>-|TRBJ2-7|TRBV27|few
CASKTQDGYEQYF
TGTGCCAGCAAGACCCAGGACGGCTACGAGCAGTACTTC
>-|TRBJ1-2|TRBV2|once
CASVENYGYTF
TGCGCCAGCGTGGAAAACTATGGCTACACCTTC
>-|TRBJ1-2|TRBV30|-
CAWSHGQGYTF
TGTGCCTGGAGTCACGGGCAGGGCTACACCTTC
>TRBD1|TRBJ1-2|TRBV6-5|-
CASRDPGQGRDGYTF
TGTGCCAGCAGGGACCCGGGACAGGGTAGGGATGGCTACACCTTC
>TRBD1|TRBJ2-5|TRBV2|few
CASSTGGAETQYF
TGTGCCAGCAGCACAGGGGGCGCGGAGACCCAGTACTTC
>TRBD2|TRBJ2-7|TRBV28|-
CASSLTSGVYHEQYF
TGTGCCAGCAGTTTAACTAGCGGGGTCTACCACGAGCAGTACTTC
>-|TRBJ2-6|TRBV5-8|-
CASGLSIGANVLTF
TGTGCCAGCGGACTGAGTATTGGGGCCAACGTCCTGACTTTC
>-|TRBJ2-3|TRBV5-4|-
CASSPRLEGGTDTQYF
TGTGCCAGCAGCCCCAGGCTAGAGGGGGGCACAGATACGCAGTATTTT